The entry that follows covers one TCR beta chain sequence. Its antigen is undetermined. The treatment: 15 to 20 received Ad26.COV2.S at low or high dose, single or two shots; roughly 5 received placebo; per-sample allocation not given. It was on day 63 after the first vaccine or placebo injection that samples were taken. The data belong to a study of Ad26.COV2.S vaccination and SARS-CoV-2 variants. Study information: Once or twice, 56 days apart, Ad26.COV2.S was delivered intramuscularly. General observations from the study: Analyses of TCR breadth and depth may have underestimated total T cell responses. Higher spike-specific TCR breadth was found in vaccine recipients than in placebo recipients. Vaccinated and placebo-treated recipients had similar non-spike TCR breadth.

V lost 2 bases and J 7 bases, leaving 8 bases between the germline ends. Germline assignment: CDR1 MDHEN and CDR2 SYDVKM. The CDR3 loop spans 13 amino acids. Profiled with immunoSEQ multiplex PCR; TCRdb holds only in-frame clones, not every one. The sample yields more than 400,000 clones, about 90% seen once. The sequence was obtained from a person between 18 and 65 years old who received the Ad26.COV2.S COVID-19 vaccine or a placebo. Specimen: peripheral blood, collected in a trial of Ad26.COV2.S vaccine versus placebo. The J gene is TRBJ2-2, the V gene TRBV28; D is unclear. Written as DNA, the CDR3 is TGTGCCAGCAGTTTAGGGCCGGGCGGGGAGCTGTTTTTT. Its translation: CASSLGPGGELFF.